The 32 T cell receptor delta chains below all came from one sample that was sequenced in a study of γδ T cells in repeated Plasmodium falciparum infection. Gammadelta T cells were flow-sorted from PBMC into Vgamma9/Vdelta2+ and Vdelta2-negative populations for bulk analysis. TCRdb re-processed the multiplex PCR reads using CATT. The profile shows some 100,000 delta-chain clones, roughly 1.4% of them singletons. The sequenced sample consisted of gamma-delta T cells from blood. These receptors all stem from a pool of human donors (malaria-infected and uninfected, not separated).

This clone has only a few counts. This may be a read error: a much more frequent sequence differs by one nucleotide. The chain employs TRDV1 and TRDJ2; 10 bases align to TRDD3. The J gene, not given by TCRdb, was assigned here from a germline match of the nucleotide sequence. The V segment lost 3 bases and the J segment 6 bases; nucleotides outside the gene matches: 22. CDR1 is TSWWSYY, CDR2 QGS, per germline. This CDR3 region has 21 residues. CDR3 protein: CALGELWPQPSTGGCPAQLFF. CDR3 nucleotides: TGTGCTCTTGGGGAGCTATGGCCCCAACCCAGTACTGGGGGATGTCCAGCACAACTCTTCTTT.

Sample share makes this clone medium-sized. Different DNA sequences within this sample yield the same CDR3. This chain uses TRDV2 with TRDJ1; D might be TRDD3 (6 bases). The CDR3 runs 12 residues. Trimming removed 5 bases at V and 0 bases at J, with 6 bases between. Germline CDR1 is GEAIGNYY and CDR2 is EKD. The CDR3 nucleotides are TGTGCCTGTGGGGGATACACCGATAAACTCATCTTT. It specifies CACGGYTDKLIF.

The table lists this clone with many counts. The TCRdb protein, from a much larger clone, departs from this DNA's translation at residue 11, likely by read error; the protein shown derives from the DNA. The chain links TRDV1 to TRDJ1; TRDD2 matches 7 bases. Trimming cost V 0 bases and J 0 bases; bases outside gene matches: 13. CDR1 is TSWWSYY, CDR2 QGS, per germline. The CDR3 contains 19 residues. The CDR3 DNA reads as TGTGCTCTTGGGGAACTTCCGGCCTTCCTTCCCCCATACACCGATAAACTCATCTTT. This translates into CALGELPAFLPPYTDKLIF.

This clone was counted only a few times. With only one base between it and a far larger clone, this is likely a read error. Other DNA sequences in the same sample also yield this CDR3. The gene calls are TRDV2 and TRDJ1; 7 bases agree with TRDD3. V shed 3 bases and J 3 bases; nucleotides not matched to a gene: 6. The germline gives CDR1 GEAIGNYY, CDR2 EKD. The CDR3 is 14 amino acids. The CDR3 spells CACDGIQGADKLIF. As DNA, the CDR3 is TGTGCCTGTGACGGGATACAGGGGGCCGATAAACTCATCTTT.

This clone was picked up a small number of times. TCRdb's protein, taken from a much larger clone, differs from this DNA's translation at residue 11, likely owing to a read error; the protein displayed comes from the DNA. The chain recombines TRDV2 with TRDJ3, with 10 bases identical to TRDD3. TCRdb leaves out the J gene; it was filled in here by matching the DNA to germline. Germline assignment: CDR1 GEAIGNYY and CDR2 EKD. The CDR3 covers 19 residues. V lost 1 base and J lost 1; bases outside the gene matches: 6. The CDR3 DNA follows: TGTGCCTGTGACACTACTCGACTGGGGGATTCCTGGGACACCCGACAGATGTTTTTC. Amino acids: CACDTTRLGDSWDTRQMFF.

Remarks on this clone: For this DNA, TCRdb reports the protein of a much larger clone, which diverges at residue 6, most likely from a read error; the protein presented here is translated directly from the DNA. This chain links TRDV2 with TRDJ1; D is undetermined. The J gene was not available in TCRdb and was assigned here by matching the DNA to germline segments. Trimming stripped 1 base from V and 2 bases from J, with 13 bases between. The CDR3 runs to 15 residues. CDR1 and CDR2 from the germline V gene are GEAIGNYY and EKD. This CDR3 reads CACDTAQRVTDKLIF. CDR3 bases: TGTGCCTGTGACACGGCCCAGCGCGTTACCGATAAACTCATCTTT.

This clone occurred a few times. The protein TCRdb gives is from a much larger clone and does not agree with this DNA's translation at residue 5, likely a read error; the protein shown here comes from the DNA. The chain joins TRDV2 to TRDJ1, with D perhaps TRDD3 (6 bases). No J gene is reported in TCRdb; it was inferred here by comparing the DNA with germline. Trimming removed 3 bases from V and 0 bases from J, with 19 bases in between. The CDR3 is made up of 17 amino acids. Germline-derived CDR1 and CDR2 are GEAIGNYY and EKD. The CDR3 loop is CACDAGVRPGDTDKLIF. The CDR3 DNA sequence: TGTGCCTGTGACGCCGGGGTACGCCCTGGGGACACCGATAAACTCATCTTT.

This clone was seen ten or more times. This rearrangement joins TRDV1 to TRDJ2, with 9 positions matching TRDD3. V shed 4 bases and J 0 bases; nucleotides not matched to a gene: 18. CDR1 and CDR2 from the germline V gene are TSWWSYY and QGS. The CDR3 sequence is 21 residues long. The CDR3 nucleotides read TGTGCTCTTGGGGTCCCTTCCCGACGGGGGATACAATTCACTTTGACAGCACAACTCTTCTTT. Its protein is CALGVPSRRGIQFTLTAQLFF.

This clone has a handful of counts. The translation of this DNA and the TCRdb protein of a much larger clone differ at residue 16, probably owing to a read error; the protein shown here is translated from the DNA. As DNA, the CDR3 is TGTGCTCTTGGGGAACGGTCCCTCCTTAGGGTACTTAACTGGGGGACACGGTACACCGATAAACTCATCTTT. It codes for CALGERSLLRVLNWGTRYTDKLIF. This chain links TRDV1 with TRDJ1, with 9 bases matching TRDD3. Here the J gene was assigned by germline matching of the DNA, as TCRdb has none. V dropped 1 base and J dropped 0; count of bases not matched to a gene: 27. CDR1 is TSWWSYY and CDR2 is QGS in the germline V gene. There are 24 residues in the CDR3.

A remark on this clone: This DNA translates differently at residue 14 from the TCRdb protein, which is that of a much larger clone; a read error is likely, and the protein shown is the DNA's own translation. The CDR3 DNA reads TGTGCTCTTGGGGAAAGGTACTTAGGTTTTCGCCTTCGGACACGATCCTTGACAGCACAACTCTTCTTT. Protein product: CALGERYLGFRLRTRSLTAQLFF. This chain connects TRDV1 to TRDJ2; D might be TRDD2 (5 bases). The germline gives CDR1 TSWWSYY, CDR2 QGS. The CDR3 runs to 23 residues. V was cut by 2 bases and J by 2 bases, with 33 bases left in between.

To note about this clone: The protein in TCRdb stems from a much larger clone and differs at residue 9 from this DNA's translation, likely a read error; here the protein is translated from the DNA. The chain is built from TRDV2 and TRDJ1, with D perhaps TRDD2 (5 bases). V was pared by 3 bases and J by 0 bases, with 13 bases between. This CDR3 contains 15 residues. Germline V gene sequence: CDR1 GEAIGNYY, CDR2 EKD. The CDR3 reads CACDPLVLHTDKLIF. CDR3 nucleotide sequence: TGTGCCTGTGACCCCCTGGTCCTTCACACCGATAAACTCATCTTT.

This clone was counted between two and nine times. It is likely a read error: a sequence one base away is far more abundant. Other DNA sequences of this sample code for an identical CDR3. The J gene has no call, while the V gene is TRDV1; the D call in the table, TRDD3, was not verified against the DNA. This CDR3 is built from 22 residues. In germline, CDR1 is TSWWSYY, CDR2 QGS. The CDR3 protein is CALGELLPSQAYWGYKTAQLFF. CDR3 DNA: TGTGCTCTTGGGGAATTACTGCCTTCTCAGGCCTACTGGGGATACAAGACAGCACAGCTCTTCTTT.

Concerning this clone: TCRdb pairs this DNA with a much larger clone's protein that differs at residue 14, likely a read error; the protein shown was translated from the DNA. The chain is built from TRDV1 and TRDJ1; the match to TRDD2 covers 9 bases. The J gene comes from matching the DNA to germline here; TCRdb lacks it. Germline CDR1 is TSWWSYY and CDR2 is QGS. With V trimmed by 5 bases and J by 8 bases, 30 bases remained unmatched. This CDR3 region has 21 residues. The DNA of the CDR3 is TGTGCTCTTGGGCCAAAACCCGCCTTCCTACGGAGGGGGGTCCGTACTGGAAAACTCATCTTT. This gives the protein CALGPKPAFLRRGVRTGKLIF.

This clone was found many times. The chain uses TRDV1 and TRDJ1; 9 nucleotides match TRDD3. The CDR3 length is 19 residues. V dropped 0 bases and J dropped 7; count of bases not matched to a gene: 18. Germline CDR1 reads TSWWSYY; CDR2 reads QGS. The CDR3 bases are TGTGCTCTTGGGGAACTCCATATACGTAGTACTGGGGGAAGATGTAAACTCATCTTT. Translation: CALGELHIRSTGGRCKLIF.

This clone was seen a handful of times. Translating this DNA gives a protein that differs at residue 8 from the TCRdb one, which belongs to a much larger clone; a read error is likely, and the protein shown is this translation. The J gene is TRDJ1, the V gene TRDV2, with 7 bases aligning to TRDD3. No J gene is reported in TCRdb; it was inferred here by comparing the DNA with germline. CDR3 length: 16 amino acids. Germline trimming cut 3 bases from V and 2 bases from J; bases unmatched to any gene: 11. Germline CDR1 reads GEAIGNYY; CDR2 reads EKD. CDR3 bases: TGTGCCTGTGACGCCCTGGGGGGCGGGGGGACCGATAAACTCATCTTT. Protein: CACDALGGGGTDKLIF.

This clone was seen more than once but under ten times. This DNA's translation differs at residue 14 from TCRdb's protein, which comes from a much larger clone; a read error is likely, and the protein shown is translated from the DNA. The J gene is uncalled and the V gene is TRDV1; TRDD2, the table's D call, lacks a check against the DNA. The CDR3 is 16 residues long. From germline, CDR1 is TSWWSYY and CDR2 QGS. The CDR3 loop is CALGGFLPTAKKKPIF. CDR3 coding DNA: TGTGCTCTTGGGGGTTTCCTTCCTACGGCCAAGAAGAAACCCATCTTT.

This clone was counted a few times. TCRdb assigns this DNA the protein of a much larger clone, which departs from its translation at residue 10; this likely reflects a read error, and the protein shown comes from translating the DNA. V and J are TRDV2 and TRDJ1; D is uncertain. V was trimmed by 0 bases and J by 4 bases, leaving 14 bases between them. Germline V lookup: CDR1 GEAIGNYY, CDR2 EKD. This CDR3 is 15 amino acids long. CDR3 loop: CACDTGGFYIDKLIF. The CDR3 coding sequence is TGTGCCTGTGACACCGGAGGGTTCTACATCGATAAACTCATCTTT.

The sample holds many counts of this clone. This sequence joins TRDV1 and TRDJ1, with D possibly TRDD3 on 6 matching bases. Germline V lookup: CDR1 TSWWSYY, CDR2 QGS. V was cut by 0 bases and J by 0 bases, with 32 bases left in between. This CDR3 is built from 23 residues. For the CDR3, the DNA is TGTGCTCTTGGGGAACTTCCCCTCGGGTACTGGGTGCAACTGAGTCAGTACACCGATAAACTCATCTTT. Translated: CALGELPLGYWVQLSQYTDKLIF.

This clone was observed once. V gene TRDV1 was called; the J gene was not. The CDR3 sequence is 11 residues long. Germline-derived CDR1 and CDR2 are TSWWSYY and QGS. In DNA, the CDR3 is TGTGCTCTTGGGGTCCTTCCTCCCCAGTTCTTT. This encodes CALGVLPPQFF.

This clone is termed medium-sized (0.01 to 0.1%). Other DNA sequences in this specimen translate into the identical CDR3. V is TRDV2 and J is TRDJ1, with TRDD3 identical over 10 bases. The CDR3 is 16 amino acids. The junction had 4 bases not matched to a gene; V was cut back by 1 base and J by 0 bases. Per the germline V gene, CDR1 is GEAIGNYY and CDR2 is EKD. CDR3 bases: TGTGCCTGTGACACGACTACTGGGGGATACACCGATAAACTCATCTTT. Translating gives CACDTTTGGYTDKLIF.

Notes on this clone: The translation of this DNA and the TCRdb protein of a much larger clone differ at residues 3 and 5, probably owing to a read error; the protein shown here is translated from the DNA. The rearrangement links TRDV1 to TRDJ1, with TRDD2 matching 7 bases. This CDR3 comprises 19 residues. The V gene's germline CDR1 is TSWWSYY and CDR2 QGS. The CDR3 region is CARGASIPTVWECTDKLIF. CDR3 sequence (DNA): TGTGCTCGTGGGGCCTCTATTCCTACAGTGTGGGAGTGCACCGATAAACTCATCTTT.

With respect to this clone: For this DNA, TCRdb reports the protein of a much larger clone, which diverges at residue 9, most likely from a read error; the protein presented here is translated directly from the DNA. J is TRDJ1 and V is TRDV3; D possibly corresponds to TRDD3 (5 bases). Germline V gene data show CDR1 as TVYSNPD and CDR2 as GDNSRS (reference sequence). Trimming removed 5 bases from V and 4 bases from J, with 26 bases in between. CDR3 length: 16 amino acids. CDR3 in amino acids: CAPQTRYWRISDKLIF. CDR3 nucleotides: TGTGCCCCTCAAACTAGGTACTGGAGGATAAGCGATAAACTCATCTTT.

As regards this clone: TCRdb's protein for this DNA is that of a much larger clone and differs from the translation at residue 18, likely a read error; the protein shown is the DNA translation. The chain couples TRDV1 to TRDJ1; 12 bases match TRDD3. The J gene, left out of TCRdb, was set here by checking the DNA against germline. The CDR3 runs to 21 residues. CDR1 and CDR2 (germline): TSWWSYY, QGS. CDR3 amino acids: CALGDPPRGLGDTMRTDRLIF. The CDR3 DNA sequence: TGTGCTCTTGGGGACCCCCCTAGAGGGCTGGGGGATACGATGCGCACCGATAGACTCATCTTT.

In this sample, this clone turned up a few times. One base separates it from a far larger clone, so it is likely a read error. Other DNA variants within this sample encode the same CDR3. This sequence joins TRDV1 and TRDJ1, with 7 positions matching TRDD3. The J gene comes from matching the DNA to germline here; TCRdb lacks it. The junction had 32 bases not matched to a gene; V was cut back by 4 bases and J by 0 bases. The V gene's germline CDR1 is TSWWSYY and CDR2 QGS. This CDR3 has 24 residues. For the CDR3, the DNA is TGTGCTCTTGGGGTTGTACGCTCTTGGCTCCGGGTGGGGATAAGATTCTGGTACACCGATAAACTCATCTTT. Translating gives CALGVVRSWLRVGIRFWYTDKLIF.

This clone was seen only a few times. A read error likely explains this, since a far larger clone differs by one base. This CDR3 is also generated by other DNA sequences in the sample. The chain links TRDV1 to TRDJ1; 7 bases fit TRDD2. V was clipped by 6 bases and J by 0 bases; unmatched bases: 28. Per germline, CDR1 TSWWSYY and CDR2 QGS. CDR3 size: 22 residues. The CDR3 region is CALGVLIPTPDTYAGYTDKLIF. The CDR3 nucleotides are TGTGCTCTTGGAGTCCTTATTCCTACCCCTGATACTTACGCGGGATACACCGATAAACTCATCTTT.

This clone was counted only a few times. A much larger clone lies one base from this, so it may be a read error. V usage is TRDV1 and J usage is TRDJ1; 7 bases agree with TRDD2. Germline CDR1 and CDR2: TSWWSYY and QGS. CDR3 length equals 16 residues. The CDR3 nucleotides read TGTGCTCTTGGGGGCTTTCCTACTTCGTACACCGATAAACCCATCTTT. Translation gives CALGGFPTSYTDKPIF.

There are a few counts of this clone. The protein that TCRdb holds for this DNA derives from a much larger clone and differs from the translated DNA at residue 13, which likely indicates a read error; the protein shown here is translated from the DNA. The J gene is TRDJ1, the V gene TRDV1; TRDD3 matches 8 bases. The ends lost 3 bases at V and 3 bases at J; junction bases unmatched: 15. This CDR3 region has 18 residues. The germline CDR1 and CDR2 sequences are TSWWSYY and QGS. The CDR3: CALGEKPGGLESADKLIF. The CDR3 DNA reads TGTGCTCTTGGGGAGAAACCTGGGGGACTTGAATCTGCCGATAAACTCATCTTT.

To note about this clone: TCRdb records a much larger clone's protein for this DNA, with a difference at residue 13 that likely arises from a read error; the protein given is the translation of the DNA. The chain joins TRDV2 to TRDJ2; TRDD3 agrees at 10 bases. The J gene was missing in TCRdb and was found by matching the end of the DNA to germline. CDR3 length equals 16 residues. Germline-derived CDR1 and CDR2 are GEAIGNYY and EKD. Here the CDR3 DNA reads TGTGCCTGTGACACCGGGGGGATACGAGGGACAGCACGACTCTTCTTT. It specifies CACDTGGIRGTARLFF.

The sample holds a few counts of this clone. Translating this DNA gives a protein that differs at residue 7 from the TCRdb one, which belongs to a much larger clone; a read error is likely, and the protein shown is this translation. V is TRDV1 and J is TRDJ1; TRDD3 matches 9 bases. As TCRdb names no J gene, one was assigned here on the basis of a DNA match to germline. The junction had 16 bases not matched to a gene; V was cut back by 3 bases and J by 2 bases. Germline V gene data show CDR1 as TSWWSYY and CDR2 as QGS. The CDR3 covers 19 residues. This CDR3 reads CALGDLPPIFWGITDKLIF. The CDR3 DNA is TGTGCTCTTGGGGACCTCCCTCCTATCTTTTGGGGGATAACCGATAAACTCATCTTT.

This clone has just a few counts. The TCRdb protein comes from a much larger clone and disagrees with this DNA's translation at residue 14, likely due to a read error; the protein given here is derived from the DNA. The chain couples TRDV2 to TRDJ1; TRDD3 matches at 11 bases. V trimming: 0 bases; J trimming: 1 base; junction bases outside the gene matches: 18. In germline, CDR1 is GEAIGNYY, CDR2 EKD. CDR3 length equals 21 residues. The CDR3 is CACDTLTLSVLGDSRTDKLIF. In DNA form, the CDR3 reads TGTGCCTGTGACACCCTCACCTTATCTGTACTGGGGGATAGTCGCACCGATAAACTCATCTTT.

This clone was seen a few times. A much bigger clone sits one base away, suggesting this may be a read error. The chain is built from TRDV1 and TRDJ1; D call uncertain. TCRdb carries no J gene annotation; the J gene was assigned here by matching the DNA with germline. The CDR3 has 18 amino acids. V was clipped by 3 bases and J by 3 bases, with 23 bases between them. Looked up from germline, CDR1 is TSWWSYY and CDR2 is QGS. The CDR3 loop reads CALGEGYCRPAKSDKLIF. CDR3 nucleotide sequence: TGTGCTCTTGGGGAGGGTTATTGTAGGCCTGCTAAATCCGATAAACTCATCTTT.

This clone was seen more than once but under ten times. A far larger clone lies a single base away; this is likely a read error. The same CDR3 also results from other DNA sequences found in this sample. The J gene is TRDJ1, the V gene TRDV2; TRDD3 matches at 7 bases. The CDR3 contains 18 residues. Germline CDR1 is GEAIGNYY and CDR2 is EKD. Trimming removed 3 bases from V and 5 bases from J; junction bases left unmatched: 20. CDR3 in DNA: TGTGCCTGTGACCTCTTAAATTCTCCTGGGGGGTACGAAGATAAACTCATCTTT. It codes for CACDLLNSPGGYEDKLIF.